This TCR beta chain was captured by sequencing in a study of human T cells and chemical hapten exposure. Study as a whole: Sensitization applied 2% DPC to approximately 2 cm by approximately 2 cm of upper inner arm skin.

This sample's time point: patch test 2, 6 weeks after DPC sensitization. Treatment given: therapeutic diphenylcyclopropenone sensitization with weekly scalp DPC. The authors' processing: The median was around 91,000 TCRs per sample, ranging roughly 20,000 to 750,000. MiXCR was run by TCRdb on the RACE reads, yielding one entry per CDR3 protein. The V and J calls and clone size come from TCRdb's table, not from the authors' own analysis. Of 330,000 or so distinct CDR3 sequences in the sample, about 6% were seen once. This clonotype was counted at least ten times. Sequencing used whole blood, obtained in connection with sensitization to the hapten diphenylcyclopropenone (DPC). The TCR comes from a woman aged 18-35 years with alopecia areata. Some clones in this sample may be carry-over from other donors' samples.

The CDR3 coding sequence is TGTGCCAGCAGCCCGGGACTGGGGGCAGATACGCAGTATTTT. Protein sequence: CASSPGLGADTQYF. The chain combines TRBV7-6 with TRBJ2-3; the D gene is possibly TRBD2 (6 bases). V was clipped by 5 bases and J by 4 bases, with 13 bases between them. The germline gives CDR1 SGHVS, CDR2 FNYEAQ. The CDR3 has 14 residues.